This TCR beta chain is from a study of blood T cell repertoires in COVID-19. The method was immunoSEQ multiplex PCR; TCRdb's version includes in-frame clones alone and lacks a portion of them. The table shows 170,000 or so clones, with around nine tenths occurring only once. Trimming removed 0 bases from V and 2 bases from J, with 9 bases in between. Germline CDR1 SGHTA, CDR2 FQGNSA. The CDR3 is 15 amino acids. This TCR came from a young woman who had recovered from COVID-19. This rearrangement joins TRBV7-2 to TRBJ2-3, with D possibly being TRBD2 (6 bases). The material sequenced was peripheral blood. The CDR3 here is CASSLAAGPTDTQYF. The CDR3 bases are TGTGCCAGCAGCTTAGCTGCGGGACCCACAGATACGCAGTATTTT.